This T cell receptor (beta chain) was recovered during a study of blood T cell repertoires in COVID-19. Across the study: The cDNA or gDNA used as material had been derived from T cells, B-cell-depleted T cells, or PBMCs.

Germline lookup yields CDR1 SGHAT and CDR2 FQNNGV. Trimming pared 0 bases from V and 6 bases from J, leaving 15 bases between. The CDR3 runs to 15 residues. Repertoires were generated with immunoSEQ multiplex PCR, while TCRdb's copy carries only in-frame clones and drops some. Among some 42,000 clones listed, roughly 90% were seen once. The sample consisted of peripheral blood. The sequence derives from a human donor in a cohort sampled during active COVID-19. The chain carries TRBV11-2 and TRBJ2-7, with a tentative D call TRBD2 (7 bases). Written as DNA, the CDR3 is TGTGCCAGCAGCTTAGAAGGAGGGGGGGTAAGCGAGCAGTACTTC. Amino acids: CASSLEGGGVSEQYF. The full variable domain, its missing parts supplied by reference TRBV11-2 and TRBJ2-7, is EAGVAQSPRYKIIEKRQSVAFWCNPISGHATLYWYQQILGQGPKLLIQFQNNGVVDDSQLPKDRFSAERLKGVDSTLKIQPAKLEDSAVYLCASSLEGGGVSEQYFGPGTRLTVT.